This is a list of T cell receptor beta chains from one sample in a study of identical twins. One entry per CDR3 protein, called by TCRdb with MiXCR from the 5' RACE reads. This sample has roughly 250,000 distinct CDR3 sequences, with 5.5% to 7% found just once. These data were likewise used in another study, on yellow fever vaccine responses in identical twins.

Sequencing was performed on memory (CD45RO+) T cells sorted from blood. These receptors originate from a woman younger than 35 in good health. Both conserved end residues are part of each CDR3. A D gene is named only where the DNA matches it firmly. Rows may omit the clone size; those that give it use once, few, many or a size class.

TGCAGACCCTTAGCGGGGGGGGTGGCCTACAATGAGCAGTTCTTC,CRPLAGGVAYNEQFF,TRBJ2-1,few,TRBV20-1,TRBD2
TGTGCCAGCAGCACCGGGGAAGATGGGGCCAACGTCCTGACTTTC,CASSTGEDGANVLTF,TRBJ2-6,many,TRBV12-3/TRBV12-4,.
TGTGCCAGCAGTTTAGCGTTTGGACAGGGTGCGGGGGAGACCCAGTACTTC,CASSLAFGQGAGETQYF,TRBJ2-5,once,TRBV12-3/TRBV12-4,TRBD1
TGTGCCAGCAGCAGAACGGGACAGGGTGGTAATGAGCAGTTCTTC,CASSRTGQGGNEQFF,TRBJ2-1,.,TRBV5-5,TRBD1
TGTGCCACCAGACCTGGGAGGGCCGCAGATACGCAGTATTTT,CATRPGRAADTQYF,TRBJ2-3,many,TRBV15,TRBD2
TGTGCCAGCAGTCCCAAACAGGGGACAGGTGGGAACACTGAAGCTTTCTTT,CASSPKQGTGGNTEAFF,TRBJ1-1,many,TRBV12-3/TRBV12-4,TRBD1
TGTGCCAGCAGCAAGGACTACACAGATACGCAGTATTTT,CASSKDYTDTQYF,TRBJ2-3,.,TRBV7-7,.
TGTGCCAGCAGTGAAGAGAAGCGTGGGGGCCGGAATGGCTACACCTTC,CASSEEKRGGRNGYTF,TRBJ1-2,many,TRBV6-1,.
TGTGCCAGCAGCTTACTCGGCGGGTGGCAGGTTAATGAAAAACTGTTTTTT,CASSLLGGWQVNEKLFF,TRBJ1-4,.,TRBV7-9,.
TGCGCCAGCAGCGAGGGGCGGGCGGGGTACCTTGGAAATTCACCCCTCCACTTT,CASSEGRAGYLGNSPLHF,TRBJ1-6,few,TRBV5-1,.
TGTGCCAGCAGCCACACTCGGACAGGGGTGAACACTGAAGCTTTCTTT,CASSHTRTGVNTEAFF,TRBJ1-1,.,TRBV7-9,TRBD1
TGTGCCAGCAGCTTGACCCGACTAGCCTCCATTTACGAGCAGTACTTC,CASSLTRLASIYEQYF,TRBJ2-7,.,TRBV11-3,TRBD2
TGTGCCAGCAGTTTCCTGGGACGAGAGGCCAACGTCCTGACTTTC,CASSFLGREANVLTF,TRBJ2-6,few,TRBV27,.
TGCGCCAGCAGCTTGGGACAGGTCGGGGCGATAGCCAAAAACATTCAGTACTTC,CASSLGQVGAIAKNIQYF,TRBJ2-4,.,TRBV5-1,.
TGTGCCAGCAGCTTAGTGGGGACGGGTTACTACGAGCAGTACTTC,CASSLVGTGYYEQYF,TRBJ2-7,few,TRBV7-2,.
TGTGCCAGCTCATCGGGGAGGGTCAACGAGCAGTACTTC,CASSSGRVNEQYF,TRBJ2-7,many,TRBV18,TRBD2